The 2 T cell receptor beta chains in this list originate from one sample, sequenced in a study of blood T cell repertoires in COVID-19. Using immunoSEQ multiplex PCR, the repertoire was profiled, and TCRdb retains in-frame clones only, with some absent. Of tens of thousands of clones detected, roughly four fifths appear once; the ten largest clones hold over 7%. The specimen sequenced was peripheral blood. All receptors derive from a human donor in a cohort sampled during active COVID-19.

This sequence joins TRBV30 and TRBJ1-1; 7 bases are a match to TRBD1. J was trimmed by 0 bases and V by 4 bases; bases with no gene match: 2. The CDR3 length is 13 residues. CDR1 is GTSNPN and CDR2 is SVGIG in the germline V gene (reference sequence). The CDR3 loop is CAWTQGVNTEAFF. The CDR3 DNA is TGTGCCTGGACCCAGGGGGTGAACACTGAAGCTTTCTTT.

This clone was seen just once. V and J are TRBV9 and TRBJ1-2; D gene ambiguous. V lost 0 bases to trimming and J lost 5 bases, with 11 bases between them. The CDR3 has 14 amino acids. CDR1 and CDR2 from the germline V gene are SGDLS and YYNGEE. The CDR3 nucleotides read TGTGCCAGCAGCGTAGGGGCGGGGAGGTATGGCTACACCTTC. This codes for CASSVGAGRYGYTF.